This T cell receptor beta chain was captured by sequencing in a study of T cells in Graves' hyperthyroidism and ophthalmopathy. Regions amplified from RNA transcripts were the TCR beta CDR3 regions. HTBI primers were used for first-round RT-PCR of the TCR CDR3. TCRdb analysed the multiplex PCR reads with MiXCR anew, one entry per CDR3 protein. This sample has about 290,000 distinct CDR3 sequences, with 10% to 15% found just once. Many counts were recorded for this clonotype. CDR3 length: 15 residues. From germline, CDR1 is DFQATT and CDR2 SNEGSKA (reference sequence). After removal of 2 bases from V and 0 bases from J, the junction contained 2 bases not matched to a gene.

J is TRBJ2-3 and V is TRBV20-1, with 10 bases lining up with TRBD2. The sequence was collected from a woman aged 25 to 39 with Graves' hyperthyroidism that later progressed to Graves' ophthalmopathy. The specimen was blood. In DNA form, the CDR3 reads TGCAGTGCTAGACTAGCGGGAGAGAGCACAGATACGCAGTATTTT. Translated, it gives CSARLAGESTDTQYF.